Sequencing of this T cell receptor (beta chain) was carried out in a study of T cells after yellow fever vaccination. Study-wide context: Fractions containing few cells were prepared with SMART-Seq v4 Ultra Low Input.

V was shortened by 4 bases and J by 0 bases, with 12 bases between the two germline ends. The CDR3 length is 15 residues. Germline values: CDR1 SEHNR, CDR2 FQNEAQ (reference sequence). Each CDR3 protein is one row after TCRdb ran MiXCR on the 5' RACE reads. The sample contains under 400,000 distinct CDR3 sequences, under 14% of which appear only once. Points from the study as a whole: By day 5 rather than day 15, the secondary response had peaked, though it was weaker. The bulk population could contribute abundant contaminating clonotypes to FACS-sorted repertoires.

This clonotype has only a few counts. The antigen is not known. This TCR came from a man aged 18 to 29 who received the YFV17D yellow fever vaccine. Sequenced material: PBMCs, taken on the day of the first yellow fever vaccination. V and J are TRBV7-9 and TRBJ1-1, with D possibly being TRBD1 (5 bases). The CDR3 nucleotides read TGTGCCAGCAGCTCCGCCGCAGGGTTGAACACTGAAGCTTTCTTT. Translated: CASSSAAGLNTEAFF.